This TCR beta chain was recovered during a study of cytomegalovirus exposure and HLA in healthy donors. Study conclusions and caveats: The number of N-insertions in an Asian-associated ancestry cluster was reportedly below the roughly 670-donor mean in a later analysis.

The PCR contained 60 Vbeta and 13 Jbeta primers. Data came from immunoSEQ multiplex PCR; TCRdb stores just in-frame clones and leaves some out. Among about 130,000 clones listed, 80% were seen once. This clone was seen a handful of times. The target antigen is unknown. Other DNA sequences in this sample translate to the same CDR3. With 0 bases clipped from V and 2 bases from J, the junction kept 3 bases outside the gene matches. Germline V CDR1 and CDR2: MNHEY, SVGAGI. The CDR3 has 15 residues. This chain links TRBV6-5 with TRBJ1-2, with TRBD1 identical over 7 bases. The clonotype was recovered from a man aged 35 to 55 in good health and CMV-seronegative. Sequencing was carried out using PBMCs. For the CDR3, the DNA is TGTGCCAGCAGTTACTCAGGACAGGACAACTATGGCTACACCTTC. Its translation is CASSYSGQDNYGYTF.